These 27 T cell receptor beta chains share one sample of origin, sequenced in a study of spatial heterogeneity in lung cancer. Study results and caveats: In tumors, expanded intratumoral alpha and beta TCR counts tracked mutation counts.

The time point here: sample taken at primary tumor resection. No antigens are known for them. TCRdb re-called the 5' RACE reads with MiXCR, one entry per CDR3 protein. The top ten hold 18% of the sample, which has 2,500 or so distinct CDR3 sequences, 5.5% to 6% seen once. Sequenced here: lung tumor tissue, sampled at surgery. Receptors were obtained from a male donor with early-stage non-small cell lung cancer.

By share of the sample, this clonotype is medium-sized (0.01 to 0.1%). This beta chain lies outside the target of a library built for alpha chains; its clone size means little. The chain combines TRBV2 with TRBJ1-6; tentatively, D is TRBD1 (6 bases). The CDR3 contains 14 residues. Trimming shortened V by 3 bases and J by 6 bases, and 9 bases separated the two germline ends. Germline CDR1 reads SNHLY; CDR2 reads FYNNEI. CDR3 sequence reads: CASSDGTPNSPLHF. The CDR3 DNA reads TGTGCCAGCAGTGACGGGACACCTAATTCACCCCTCCACTTT.

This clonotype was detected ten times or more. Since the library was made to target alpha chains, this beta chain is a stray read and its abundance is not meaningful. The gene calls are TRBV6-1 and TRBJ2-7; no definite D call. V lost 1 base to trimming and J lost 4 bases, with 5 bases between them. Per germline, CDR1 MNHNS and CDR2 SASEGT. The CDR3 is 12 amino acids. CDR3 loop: CASSEGWYEQYF. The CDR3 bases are TGTGCCAGCAGTGAAGGGTGGTACGAGCAGTACTTC.

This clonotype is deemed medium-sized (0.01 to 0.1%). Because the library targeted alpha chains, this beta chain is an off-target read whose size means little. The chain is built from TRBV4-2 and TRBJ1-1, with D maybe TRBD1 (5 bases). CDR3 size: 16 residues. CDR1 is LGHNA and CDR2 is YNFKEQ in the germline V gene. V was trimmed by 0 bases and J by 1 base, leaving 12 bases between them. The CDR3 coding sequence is TGTGCCAGCAGCCAAGATATTGAGGGGCCGAACACTGAAGCTTTCTTT. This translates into CASSQDIEGPNTEAFF.

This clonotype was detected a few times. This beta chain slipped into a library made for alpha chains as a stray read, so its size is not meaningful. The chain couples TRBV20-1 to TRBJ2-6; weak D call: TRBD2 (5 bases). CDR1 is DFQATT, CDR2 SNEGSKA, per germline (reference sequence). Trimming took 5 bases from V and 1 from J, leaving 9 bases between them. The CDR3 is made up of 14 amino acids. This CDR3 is CSAERGSGANVLTF. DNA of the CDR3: TGCAGTGCTGAACGGGGTTCTGGGGCCAACGTCCTGACTTTC.

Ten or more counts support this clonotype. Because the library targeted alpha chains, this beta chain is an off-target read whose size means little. The DNA for the CDR3 is TGTGCCAGCAGTTTTTTGTGGAACACTGAAGCTTTCTTT. Translation gives CASSFLWNTEAFF. The V and J genes are TRBV27 and TRBJ1-1, with D unclear. The CDR3 consists of 13 residues. Germline assignment: CDR1 MNHEY and CDR2 SMNVEV (reference sequence). The germline V and J ends were trimmed by 3 bases and 1 base, with 6 bases remaining between them.

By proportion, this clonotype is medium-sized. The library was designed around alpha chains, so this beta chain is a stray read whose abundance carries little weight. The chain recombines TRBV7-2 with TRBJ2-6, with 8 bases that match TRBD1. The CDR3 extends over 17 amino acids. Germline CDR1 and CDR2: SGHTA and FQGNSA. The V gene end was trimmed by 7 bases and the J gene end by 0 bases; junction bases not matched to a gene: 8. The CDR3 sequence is CASTDRGYSSGANVLTF. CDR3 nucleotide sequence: TGTGCCAGCACCGACAGGGGTTATAGCTCTGGGGCCAACGTCCTGACTTTC.

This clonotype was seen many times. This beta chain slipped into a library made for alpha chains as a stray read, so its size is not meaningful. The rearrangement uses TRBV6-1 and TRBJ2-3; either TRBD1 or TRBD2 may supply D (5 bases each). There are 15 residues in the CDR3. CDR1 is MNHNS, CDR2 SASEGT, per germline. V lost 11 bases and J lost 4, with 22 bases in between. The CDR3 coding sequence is TGTGCCGCGCAAACCGGGGCAGGCAATCCAGATACGCAGTATTTT. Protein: CAAQTGAGNPDTQYF.

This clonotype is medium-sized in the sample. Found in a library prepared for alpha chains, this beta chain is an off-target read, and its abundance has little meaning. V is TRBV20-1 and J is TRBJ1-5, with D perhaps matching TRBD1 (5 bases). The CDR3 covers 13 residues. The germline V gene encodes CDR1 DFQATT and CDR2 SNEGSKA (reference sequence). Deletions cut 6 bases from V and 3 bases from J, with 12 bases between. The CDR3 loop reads CSADRTYNQPQHF. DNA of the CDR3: TGCAGTGCAGACAGAACTTACAATCAGCCCCAGCATTTT.

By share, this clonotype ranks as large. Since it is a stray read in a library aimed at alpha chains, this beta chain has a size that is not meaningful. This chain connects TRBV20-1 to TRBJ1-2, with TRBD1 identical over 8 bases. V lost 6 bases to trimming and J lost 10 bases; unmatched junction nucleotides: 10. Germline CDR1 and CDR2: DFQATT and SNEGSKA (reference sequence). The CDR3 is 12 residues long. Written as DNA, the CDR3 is TGCAGTGCCTCGCCCAGGGGGCACGTCTACACCTTC. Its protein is CSASPRGHVYTF.

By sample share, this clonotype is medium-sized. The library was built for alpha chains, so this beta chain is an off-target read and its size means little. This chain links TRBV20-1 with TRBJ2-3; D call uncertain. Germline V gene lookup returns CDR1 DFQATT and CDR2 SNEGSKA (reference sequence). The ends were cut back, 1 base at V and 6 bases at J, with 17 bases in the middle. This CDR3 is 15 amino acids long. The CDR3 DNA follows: TGCAGTGCTAGAGTTCTCCTTGGGTTGGAGGATACGCAGTATTTT. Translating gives CSARVLLGLEDTQYF.

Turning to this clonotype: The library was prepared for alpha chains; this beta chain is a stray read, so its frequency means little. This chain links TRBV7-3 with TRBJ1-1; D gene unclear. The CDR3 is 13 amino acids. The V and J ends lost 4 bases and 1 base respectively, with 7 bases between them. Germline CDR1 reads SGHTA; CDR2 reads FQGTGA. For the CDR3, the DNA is TGTGCCAGCAGCTATACCTGGAACACTGAAGCTTTCTTT. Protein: CASSYTWNTEAFF.

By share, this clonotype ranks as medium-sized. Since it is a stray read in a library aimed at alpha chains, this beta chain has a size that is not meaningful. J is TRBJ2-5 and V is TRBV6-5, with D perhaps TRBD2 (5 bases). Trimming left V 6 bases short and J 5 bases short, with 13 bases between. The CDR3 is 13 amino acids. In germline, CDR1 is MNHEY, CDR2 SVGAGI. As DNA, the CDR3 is TGTGCCAGCAGACGTACTAGGGAGGAGACCCAGTACTTC. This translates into CASRRTREETQYF.

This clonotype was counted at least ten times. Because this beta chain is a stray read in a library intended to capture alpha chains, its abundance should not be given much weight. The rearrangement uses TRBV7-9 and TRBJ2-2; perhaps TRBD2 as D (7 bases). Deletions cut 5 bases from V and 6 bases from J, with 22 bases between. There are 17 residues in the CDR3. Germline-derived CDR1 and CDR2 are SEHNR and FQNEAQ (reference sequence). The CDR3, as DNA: TGTGCCAGCAGCCCCCTCGCTCACGGGGGGCGCCCCGGGGAGCTGTTTTTT. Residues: CASSPLAHGGRPGELFF.

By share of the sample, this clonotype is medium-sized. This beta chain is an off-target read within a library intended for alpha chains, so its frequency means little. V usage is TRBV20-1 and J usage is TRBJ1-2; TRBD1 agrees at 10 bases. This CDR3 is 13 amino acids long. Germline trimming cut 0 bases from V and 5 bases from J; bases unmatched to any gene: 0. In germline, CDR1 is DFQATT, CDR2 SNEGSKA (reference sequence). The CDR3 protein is CSAREGQGYGYTF. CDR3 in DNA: TGCAGTGCTAGAGAGGGACAGGGGTATGGCTACACCTTC.

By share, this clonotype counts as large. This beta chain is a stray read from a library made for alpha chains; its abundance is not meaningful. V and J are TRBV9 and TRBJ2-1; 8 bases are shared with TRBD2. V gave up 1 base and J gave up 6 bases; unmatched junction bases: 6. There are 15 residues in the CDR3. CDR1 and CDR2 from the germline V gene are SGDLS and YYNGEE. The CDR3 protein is CASSVTGGAFNEQFF. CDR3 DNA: TGTGCCAGCAGCGTAACCGGGGGGGCCTTCAATGAGCAGTTCTTC.

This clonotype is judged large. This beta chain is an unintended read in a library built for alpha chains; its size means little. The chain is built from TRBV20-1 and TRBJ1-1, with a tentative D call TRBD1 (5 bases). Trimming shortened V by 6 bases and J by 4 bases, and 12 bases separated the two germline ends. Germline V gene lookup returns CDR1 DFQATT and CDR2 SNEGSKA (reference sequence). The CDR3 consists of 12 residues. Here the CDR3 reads CSADRGSTEAFF. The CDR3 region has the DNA TGCAGTGCCGACCGGGGGAGCACTGAAGCTTTCTTT.

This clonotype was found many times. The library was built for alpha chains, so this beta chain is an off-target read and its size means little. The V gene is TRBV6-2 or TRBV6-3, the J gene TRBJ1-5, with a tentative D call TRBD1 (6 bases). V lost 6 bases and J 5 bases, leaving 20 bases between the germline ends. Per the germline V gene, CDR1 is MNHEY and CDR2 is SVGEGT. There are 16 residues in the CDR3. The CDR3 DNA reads TGTGCCAGCAGAACCCGATTCGGCAGGGGTGATCAGCCCCAGCATTTT. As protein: CASRTRFGRGDQPQHF.

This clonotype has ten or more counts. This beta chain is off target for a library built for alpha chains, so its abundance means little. CDR3 in DNA: TGTGCCACCTGGGGTGCGAATCAGCCCCAGCATTTT. Protein: CATWGANQPQHF. The chain uses TRBV10-3 and TRBJ1-5; D is unclear. The CDR3 has 12 residues. V lost 10 bases and J lost 4, with 11 bases in between. Looked up from germline, CDR1 is ENHRY and CDR2 is SYGVKD.

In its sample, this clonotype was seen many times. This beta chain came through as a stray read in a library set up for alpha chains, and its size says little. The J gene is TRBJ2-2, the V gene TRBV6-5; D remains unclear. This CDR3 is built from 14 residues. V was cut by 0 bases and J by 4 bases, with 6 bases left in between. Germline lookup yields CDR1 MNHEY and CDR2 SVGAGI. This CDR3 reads CASSYSWRTGELFF. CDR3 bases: TGTGCCAGCAGTTACTCTTGGCGCACCGGGGAGCTGTTTTTT.

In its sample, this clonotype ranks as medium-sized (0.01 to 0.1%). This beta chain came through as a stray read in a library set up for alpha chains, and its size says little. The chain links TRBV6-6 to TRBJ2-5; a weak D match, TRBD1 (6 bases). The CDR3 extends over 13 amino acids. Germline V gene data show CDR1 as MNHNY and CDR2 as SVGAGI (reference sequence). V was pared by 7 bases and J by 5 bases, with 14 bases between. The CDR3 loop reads CASNSRGLETQYF. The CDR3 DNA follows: TGTGCCAGCAACAGCAGGGGTTTGGAGACCCAGTACTTC.

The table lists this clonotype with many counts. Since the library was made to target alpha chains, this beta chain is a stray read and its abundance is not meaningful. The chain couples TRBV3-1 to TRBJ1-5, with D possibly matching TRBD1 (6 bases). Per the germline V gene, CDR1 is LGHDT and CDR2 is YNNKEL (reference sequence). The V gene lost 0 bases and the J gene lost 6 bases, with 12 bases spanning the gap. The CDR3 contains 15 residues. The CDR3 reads CASSQDSGGTQPQHF. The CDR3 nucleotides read TGTGCCAGCAGCCAAGACTCCGGGGGCACTCAGCCCCAGCATTTT.

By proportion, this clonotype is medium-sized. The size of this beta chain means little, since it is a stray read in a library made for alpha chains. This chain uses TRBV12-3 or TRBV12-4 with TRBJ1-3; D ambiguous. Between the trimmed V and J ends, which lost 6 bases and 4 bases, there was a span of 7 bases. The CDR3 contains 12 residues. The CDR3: CASRPSGNTIYF. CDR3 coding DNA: TGTGCCAGCAGACCTTCCGGAAACACCATATATTTT.

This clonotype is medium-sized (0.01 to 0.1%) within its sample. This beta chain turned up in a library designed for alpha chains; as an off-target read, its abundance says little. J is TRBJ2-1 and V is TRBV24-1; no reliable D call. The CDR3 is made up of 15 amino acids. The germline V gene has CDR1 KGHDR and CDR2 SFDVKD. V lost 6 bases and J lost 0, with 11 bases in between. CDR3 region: CATSSSISSYNEQFF. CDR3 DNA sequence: TGTGCCACCAGTTCCTCGATTAGCTCCTACAATGAGCAGTTCTTC.

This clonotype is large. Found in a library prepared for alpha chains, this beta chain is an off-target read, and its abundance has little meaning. CDR3 amino acids: CATSEQGALTEAFF. For the CDR3, the DNA is TGTGCCACCAGCGAACAGGGGGCTTTAACTGAAGCTTTCTTT. This chain connects TRBV15 to TRBJ1-1; 9 positions match TRBD1. This CDR3 is built from 14 residues. Germline assignment: CDR1 LNHNV and CDR2 YYDKDF (reference sequence). Trimming took 5 bases from V and 5 from J; bases not matched to a gene: 6.

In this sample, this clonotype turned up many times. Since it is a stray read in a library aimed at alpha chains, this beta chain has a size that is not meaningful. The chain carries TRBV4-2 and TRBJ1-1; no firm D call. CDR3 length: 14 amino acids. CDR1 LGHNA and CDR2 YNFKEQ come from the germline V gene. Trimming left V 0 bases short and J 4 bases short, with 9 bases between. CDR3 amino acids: CASSQEHISTEAFF. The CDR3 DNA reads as TGTGCCAGCAGCCAAGAACACATATCCACTGAAGCTTTCTTT.

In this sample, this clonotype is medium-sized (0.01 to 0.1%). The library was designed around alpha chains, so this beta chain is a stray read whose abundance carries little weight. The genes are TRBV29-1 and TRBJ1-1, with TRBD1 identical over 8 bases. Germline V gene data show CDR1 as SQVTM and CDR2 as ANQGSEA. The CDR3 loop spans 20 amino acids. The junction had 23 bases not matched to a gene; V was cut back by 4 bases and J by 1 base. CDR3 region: CSVGSPGQDILRPQNTEAFF. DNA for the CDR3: TGCAGCGTTGGAAGCCCGGGACAGGACATCCTACGACCCCAGAACACTGAAGCTTTCTTT.

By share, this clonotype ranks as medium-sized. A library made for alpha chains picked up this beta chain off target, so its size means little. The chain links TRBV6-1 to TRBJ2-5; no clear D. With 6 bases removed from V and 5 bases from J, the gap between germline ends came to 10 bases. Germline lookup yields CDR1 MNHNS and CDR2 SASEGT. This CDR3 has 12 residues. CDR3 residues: CASRTDGETQYF. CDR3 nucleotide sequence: TGTGCCAGCAGGACTGATGGGGAGACCCAGTACTTC.